The 29 T cell receptor beta chains given below trace back to one sample, sequenced in a study of Ad26.COV2.S vaccination and SARS-CoV-2 variants. Treatment of the sample: some 20 received Ad26.COV2.S at low or high dose, single or two shots; 5 received placebo; per-sample allocation not given. Samples came from day 63 after the first vaccine or placebo injection. TCRdb's copy holds only in-frame clones and misses some; the assay was immunoSEQ multiplex PCR. Of 300,000 to 400,000 clones detected, around 89% appear once; the ten largest clones hold 6.4%. The sample consisted of peripheral blood, taken in a trial of Ad26.COV2.S vaccine versus placebo. The receptors shown here come from a person between 18 and 59 years old who received the Ad26.COV2.S COVID-19 vaccine or a placebo.

The rearrangement uses TRBV7-2 and TRBJ2-7; 9 bases fit TRBD2. Germline values: CDR1 SGHTA, CDR2 FQGNSA. Trimming at V came to 1 base and at J to 6 bases, leaving 10 bases not matched to a gene. The CDR3 loop spans 16 amino acids. In DNA, the CDR3 is TGTGCCAGCAGCTTAGACAGCGGGGGGTTACTTAGCGAGCAGTACTTC. As protein: CASSLDSGGLLSEQYF.

The chain uses TRBV21-1 and TRBJ1-1; the D segment call TRBD1 is taken from the table without a DNA check. TRBV21-1 is a pseudogene. The CDR3 consists of 15 residues. CDR3 bases: TGTGCCAGCAGCCCCCGGACAGGGATGAACACTGAAGCTTTCTTT. Translated: CASSPRTGMNTEAFF.

This clone was recorded once. The chain links TRBV30 to TRBJ1-4; D remains ambiguous. Looked up from germline, CDR1 is GTSNPN and CDR2 is SVGIG (reference sequence). CDR3 length equals 13 residues. Trimming removed 4 bases from V and 3 bases from J, with 9 bases in between. In nucleotides, the CDR3 is TGTGCCTGGACAGAGGGTTCTAATGAAAAACTGTTTTTT. This translates into CAWTEGSNEKLFF.

The chain combines TRBV6-5 with TRBJ2-7, with D possibly called TRBD1 or TRBD2 (5 bases each). Germline V CDR1 and CDR2: MNHEY, SVGAGI. CDR3 length: 13 residues. Trimming removed 4 bases at V and 6 bases at J, with 13 bases between. In DNA form, the CDR3 reads TGTGCCAGCAGTTTTGGGACGGGGACCGAGCAGTACTTC. It yields the protein CASSFGTGTEQYF.

The chain employs TRBV6-6 and TRBJ2-7, with 11 bases lining up with TRBD2. After removal of 3 bases from V and 4 bases from J, the junction contained 5 bases not matched to a gene. The CDR3 loop spans 15 amino acids. Germline lookup yields CDR1 MNHNY and CDR2 SVGAGI (reference sequence). The CDR3 here is CASSYGTSGGYEQYF. CDR3 bases: TGTGCCAGCAGTTATGGGACTAGCGGAGGATACGAGCAGTACTTC.

V and J are TRBV7-8 and TRBJ1-1, with unresolved D. Trimming cost V 6 bases and J 0 bases, with 11 bases left between them. This CDR3 contains 14 residues. The germline V gene has CDR1 SGHVS and CDR2 FQNEAQ. This chain's CDR3 is CASSLRGLNTEAFF. The CDR3, as DNA: TGTGCCAGCAGTCTACGAGGTCTGAACACTGAAGCTTTCTTT.

The J gene is TRBJ2-7, the V gene TRBV28; 12 positions match TRBD2. The J segment lost 2 bases and the V segment lost 0 bases, leaving 5 bases of the junction unmatched. The CDR3 sequence is 17 residues long. Germline values: CDR1 MDHEN, CDR2 SYDVKM. For the CDR3, the DNA is TGTGCCAGCAGTTTATGGCCTAGCGGGAGGGTTGCCTACGAGCAGTACTTC. This translates into CASSLWPSGRVAYEQYF. Using reference TRBV28 and TRBJ2-7 for the parts outside the CDR3, the full variable domain is DVKVTQSSRYLVKRTGEKVFLECVQDMDHENMFWYRQDPGLGLRLIYFSYDVKMKEKGDIPEGYSVSREKKERFSLILESASTNQTSMYLCASSLWPSGRVAYEQYFGPGTRLTVT.

The chain has TRBV5-4 and TRBJ1-3; tentatively, D is TRBD1 (6 bases). In germline, CDR1 is SGHNT, CDR2 YYREEE (reference sequence). V lost 4 bases and J lost 4, with 15 bases in between. The CDR3 consists of 15 residues. The DNA of the CDR3 is TGTGCCAGCAGCCCGAATCAGGGGTCCGGAAACACCATATATTTT. It encodes CASSPNQGSGNTIYF. The complete variable domain, with remaining parts taken from reference TRBV5-4 and TRBJ1-3, reads ETGVTQSPTHLIKTRGQQVTLRCSSQSGHNTVSWYQQALGQGPQFIFQYYREEENGRGNFPPRFSGLQFPNYSSELNVNALELDDSALYLCASSPNQGSGNTIYFGEGSWLTVV.

The V gene is TRBV7-3, the J gene TRBJ2-3; D assignment may be TRBD1 or TRBD2 (5 bases each). The CDR3 covers 15 residues. V lost 1 base and J lost 1, with 9 bases in between. Germline lookup yields CDR1 SGHTA and CDR2 FQGTGA. The CDR3 is CASSLIGAGTDTQYF. DNA of the CDR3: TGTGCCAGCAGCTTAATCGGGGCAGGCACAGATACGCAGTATTTT.

The rearrangement joins TRBV7-3 to TRBJ2-7; 7 nucleotides align to TRBD2. Germline V gives CDR1 SGHTA, CDR2 FQGTGA. The CDR3 loop spans 12 amino acids. V shed 4 bases and J 4 bases; nucleotides not matched to a gene: 1. CDR3: CASSSSGYEQYF. The CDR3 bases are TGTGCCAGCAGCTCTAGCGGTTACGAGCAGTACTTC.

The genes are TRBV3-1 (or the pseudogene TRBV3-2) and TRBJ1-2, with TRBD1 matching 8 bases. From germline, CDR1 is LGHDT and CDR2 YNNKEL (reference sequence). The CDR3 has 13 residues. Trimming removed 5 bases from V and 8 bases from J; junction bases left unmatched: 7. As DNA, the CDR3 is TGTGCCAGCAGCGAGAGACAGGGGCAGGGCTACACCTTC. This sequence encodes CASSERQGQGYTF.

A few counts support this clone. This chain connects TRBV29-1 to TRBJ2-4; 7 nucleotides agree with TRBD1. The CDR3 totals 12 residues. The ends lost 7 bases at V and 6 bases at J; junction bases unmatched: 6. Germline lookup yields CDR1 SQVTM and CDR2 ANQGSEA. This CDR3 reads CSAFGTANIQYF. The CDR3 DNA reads as TGCAGCGCTTTTGGGACAGCAAACATTCAGTACTTC.

V gene TRBV3-1 (or the pseudogene TRBV3-2) combines with J gene TRBJ1-1, with a tentative D call TRBD1 (5 bases). The CDR3 is made up of 14 amino acids. Germline V gene data show CDR1 as LGHDT and CDR2 as YNNKEL (reference sequence). The V end was cut by 0 bases, the J end by 5 bases, with 10 bases between. This CDR3 reads CASSQEGPTTEAFF. The CDR3 nucleotides read TGTGCCAGCAGCCAAGAGGGACCAACAACTGAAGCTTTCTTT.

The chain couples TRBV30 to TRBJ2-1; D might be TRBD2 (5 bases). The V end was cut by 3 bases, the J end by 8 bases, with 17 bases between. Germline-derived CDR1 and CDR2 are GTSNPN and SVGIG (reference sequence). The CDR3 loop spans 14 amino acids. In nucleotides, the CDR3 is TGTGCCTGGAGCTTAGGGCGGGCAGGCTATGAGCAGTTCTTC. Translation: CAWSLGRAGYEQFF.

The chain joins TRBV21-1 to TRBJ2-1; the table calls TRBD1, which could not be checked here. TRBV21-1 is a known pseudogene. CDR3 length equals 15 residues. The CDR3 nucleotides are TGTGCCAGCAGCAAACGACAGGGTCGCTACAATGAGCAGTTCTTC. It is translated as CASSKRQGRYNEQFF.

The chain is built from TRBV29-1 and TRBJ1-1, with TRBD1 as a possible D gene (6 bases). CDR1 SQVTM and CDR2 ANQGSEA come from the germline V gene. Between the trimmed V and J ends, which lost 0 bases and 1 base, there was a span of 9 bases. The CDR3 loop spans 14 amino acids. CDR3 residues: CSVEDQQGNTEAFF. The CDR3 DNA reads as TGCAGCGTTGAAGATCAACAGGGGAACACTGAAGCTTTCTTT. Full variable domain (remainder filled in from reference TRBV29-1 and TRBJ1-1): SAVISQKPSRDICQRGTSLTIQCQVDSQVTMMFWYRQQPGQSLTLIATANQGSEATYESGFVIDKFPISRPNLTFSTLTVSNMSPEDSSIYLCSVEDQQGNTEAFFGQGTRLTVV.

The chain links TRBV4-1 to TRBJ1-6; D may be TRBD1 (6 bases). Germline CDR1 is MGHRA and CDR2 is YSYEKL. Trimming took off 0 bases at V and 10 bases at J, with 10 bases between the two ends. The CDR3 is 14 amino acids. The CDR3 coding sequence is TGCGCCAGCAGCCAAGAGGACAGATCCTCACCCCTCCACTTT. Protein product: CASSQEDRSSPLHF.

V gene TRBV19 combines with J gene TRBJ2-5; 11 nucleotides align to TRBD1. This CDR3 is built from 16 residues. V lost 6 bases, J lost 7 bases, and 13 bases stayed unmatched. The V gene's germline CDR1 is LNHDA and CDR2 SQIVND (reference sequence). CDR3 nucleotides: TGTGCCAGTAGGACCCCCGGGACAGGGGGGCTAGGGACCCAGTACTTC. Translating gives CASRTPGTGGLGTQYF.

This chain uses TRBV27 with TRBJ1-1; the D is unclear. Per germline, CDR1 MNHEY and CDR2 SMNVEV (reference sequence). V shed 6 bases and J shed 4 bases, with 18 bases lying between them. The CDR3 loop spans 15 amino acids. The CDR3 bases are TGTGCCAGCAGCCTGGGAGCAGCCCTGAGCACTGAAGCTTTCTTT. Translated: CASSLGAALSTEAFF.

The chain combines TRBV7-3 with TRBJ2-1; 9 nucleotides match TRBD2. This CDR3 is built from 14 residues. Germline CDR1 SGHTA, CDR2 FQGTGA. Trimming removed 2 bases from V and 6 bases from J; junction bases left unmatched: 2. The CDR3 here is CASSLASGVNEQFF. As DNA, the CDR3 is TGTGCCAGCAGCTTAGCTAGCGGGGTCAATGAGCAGTTCTTC.

The chain's CDR3 is CASSGSSLAGSSDTQYF. The CDR3 DNA reads TGTGCCAGCAGTGGATCTTCACTAGCGGGATCCTCAGATACGCAGTATTTT. V usage is TRBV28 and J usage is TRBJ2-3; 10 bases are shared with TRBD2. This CDR3 comprises 17 residues. With 5 bases clipped from V and 4 bases from J, the junction kept 12 bases outside the gene matches. Germline CDR1 reads MDHEN; CDR2 reads SYDVKM.

This clone was found a few times. The chain joins TRBV2 to TRBJ2-2; perhaps TRBD2 as D (6 bases). Germline lookup yields CDR1 SNHLY and CDR2 FYNNEI. Trimming stripped 8 bases from V and 4 bases from J, with 17 bases between. This CDR3 is built from 15 residues. The CDR3, as DNA: TGTGCCAGCCTTCTTAACGAGCGGGTCACCGGGGAGCTGTTTTTT. It codes for CASLLNERVTGELFF.

The rearrangement uses TRBV6-5 and TRBJ1-1; TRBD1 is a possible D gene (5 bases). Germline V gene lookup returns CDR1 MNHEY and CDR2 SVGAGI. The V end was cut by 7 bases, the J end by 0 bases, with 9 bases between. There are 13 residues in the CDR3. CDR3 residues: CASTGGMNTEAFF. The DNA of the CDR3 is TGTGCCAGCACCGGGGGAATGAACACTGAAGCTTTCTTT.

This chain uses TRBV4-3 with TRBJ2-1; 7 bases match TRBD2. Germline CDR1 LGHNA, CDR2 YSLEER. The ends lost 1 base at V and 9 bases at J; junction bases unmatched: 9. The CDR3 has 15 residues. The CDR3 bases are TGCGCCAGCAGCCAAGGTCTAGCGGATACAACTGAGCAGTTCTTC. It specifies CASSQGLADTTEQFF.

The chain couples TRBV29-1 to TRBJ2-2; D is ambiguous. The CDR3 length is 17 residues. Trimming removed 2 bases from V and 8 bases from J, with 24 bases in between. CDR1 SQVTM and CDR2 ANQGSEA come from the germline V gene. CDR3 DNA: TGCAGCGTTGAACCGCTCCATTCACGGAACCTCCGAGGGGAGCTGTTTTTT. Translation: CSVEPLHSRNLRGELFF.

V is TRBV5-4 and J is TRBJ2-5; D call uncertain. Germline CDR1 and CDR2: SGHNT and YYREEE (reference sequence). V gave up 4 bases and J gave up 2 bases, with 12 bases separating them. This CDR3 comprises 14 residues. The CDR3 region has the DNA TGTGCCAGCAGCCCGGCCAATTCTCAAGAGACCCAGTACTTC. Its translation: CASSPANSQETQYF.

This clone was observed a single time. This sequence joins TRBV25-1 and TRBJ1-4, with 7 nucleotides matching TRBD1. The CDR3 spans 15 residues. Germline loops: CDR1 MGHDK, CDR2 SYGVNS. Trimming took 10 bases from V and 7 from J; bases not matched to a gene: 15. DNA of the CDR3: TGTGCCACCGGACAGGAGCTTCTACGACGTGAAAAACTGTTTTTT. Protein product: CATGQELLRREKLFF.

The J gene is TRBJ1-2, the V gene TRBV4-3; no definite D call. V was clipped by 0 bases and J by 3 bases, with 14 bases between them. Germline lookup yields CDR1 LGHNA and CDR2 YSLEER. The CDR3 runs to 16 residues. CDR3 coding DNA: TGCGCCAGCAGCCAAGATCTTGTAACGGTTCACTATGGCTACACCTTC. Its protein product is CASSQDLVTVHYGYTF.

The J gene is TRBJ1-3, the V gene TRBV7-3; D is ambiguous. The V end was cut by 2 bases, the J end by 5 bases, with 7 bases between. This CDR3 is built from 13 residues. Germline V lookup: CDR1 SGHTA, CDR2 FQGTGA. The CDR3 DNA is TGTGCCAGCAGCTTAGGTGGTAGAAACACCATATATTTT. The encoded protein is CASSLGGRNTIYF.